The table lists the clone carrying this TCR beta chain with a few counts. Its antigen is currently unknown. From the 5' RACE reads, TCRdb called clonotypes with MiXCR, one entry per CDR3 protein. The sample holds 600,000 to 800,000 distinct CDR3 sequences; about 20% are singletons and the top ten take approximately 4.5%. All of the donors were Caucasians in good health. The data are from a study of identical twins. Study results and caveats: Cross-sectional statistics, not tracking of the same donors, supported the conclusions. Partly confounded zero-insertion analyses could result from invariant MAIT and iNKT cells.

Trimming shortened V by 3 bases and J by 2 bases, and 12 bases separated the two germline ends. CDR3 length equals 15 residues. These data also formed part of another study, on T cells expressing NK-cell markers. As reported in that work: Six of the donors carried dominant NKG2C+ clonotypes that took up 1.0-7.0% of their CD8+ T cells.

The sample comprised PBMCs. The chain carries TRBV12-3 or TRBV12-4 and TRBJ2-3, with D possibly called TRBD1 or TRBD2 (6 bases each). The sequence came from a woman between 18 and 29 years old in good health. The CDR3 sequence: CASSLGGYLTDTQYF. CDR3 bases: TGTGCCAGCAGTTTGGGGGGCTACCTCACAGATACGCAGTATTTT.